This section outlines one TCR beta chain sequence together with its context. Antigen: not known. One junction end disagrees with the germline gene, perhaps due to a read error. The PCR ran on 60 Vbeta and 13 Jbeta primers. TCRdb's table, derived via immunoSEQ multiplex PCR, lists solely in-frame clones and lacks some. This sample has fewer than 250,000 clones, with 65% to 85% found just once. The record originates from a study of cytomegalovirus exposure and HLA in healthy donors. Study-wide results and limits: Researchers reported that three CMV-associated chains were confirmed in vitro as CMV antigen-specific. Association of 16,951 TCR beta sequences with HLA alleles was found at 0.05 false discovery rate in a later analysis.

At the time of sampling, donors were nominally healthy, though unrecorded immune exposures were likely. The CDR3 spans 13 residues. CDR1 is SSHAT, CDR2 FNYEAQ, per germline (reference sequence). Sequenced sample: PBMCs. The chain couples TRBV7-7 to TRBJ2-2, with 8 bases matching TRBD1. The receptor's source is a man in his forties or fifties in good health and CMV-seropositive. CDR3 loop: CASQGANTGELFF. The DNA of the CDR3 is TGTGCTAGCCAGGGGGCGAATACCGGGGAGCTGTTTTTT.